The 14 T cell receptor beta chains in this list originate from one sample, sequenced in a study of blood T cell repertoires in COVID-19 (dated by TCRdb to 2020 to 2022). The method behind the library was the immunoSEQ multiplex PCR assay. This is the immuneACCESS table as TCRdb keeps it, with only in-frame sequences that have V and J called. A part of the clones is gone; compared with another copy, unresolved V genes explain less than half, and the rest is unexplained. In all, the sample holds 130,000 to 150,000 clones, and approximately 90% of those were seen once. 1.2% of the sample rests with the top ten. The sequencing sample was made of PBMCs or T cells enriched from blood (not recorded which). These TCRs come from a woman under 40 with acute COVID-19.

The chain combines TRBV28 with TRBJ2-7; 14 bases align to TRBD2. The germline CDR1 and CDR2 sequences are MDHEN and SYDVKM. V lost 6 bases and J lost 5; bases outside the gene matches: 15. CDR3 length: 18 residues. The CDR3 DNA reads TGTGCCAGCAGCACCCGAAGACTAGCGGGAGGGCCAATCGACGAGCAGTACTTC. Its translation is CASSTRRLAGGPIDEQYF.

The chain joins TRBV29-1 to TRBJ1-2; 10 bases line up with TRBD1. V was pared by 3 bases and J by 4 bases, with 5 bases of the junction left unmatched. CDR1 and CDR2 (germline): SQVTM, ANQGSEA. The CDR3 length is 14 residues. The CDR3 DNA follows: TGCAGCGTTGAGTCGGGACAGGGGTTCTATGGCTACACCTTC. Its protein is CSVESGQGFYGYTF.

The chain is built from TRBV6-6 and TRBJ2-3; no firm D call. Germline V gives CDR1 MNHNY, CDR2 SVGAGI (reference sequence). Between the trimmed V and J ends, which lost 7 bases and 0 bases, there was a span of 17 bases. There are 16 residues in the CDR3. The CDR3 DNA is TGTGCCAGCACCACCCCGAGCCCTGTGAGCACAGATACGCAGTATTTT. Its protein product is CASTTPSPVSTDTQYF.

V and J are TRBV3-1 (or the pseudogene TRBV3-2) and TRBJ1-3; D gene uncertain. The CDR3 totals 14 residues. Trimming took 4 bases from V and 2 from J, leaving 9 bases between them. Germline V gene sequence: CDR1 LGHDT, CDR2 YNNKEL (reference sequence). Here the CDR3 DNA reads TGTGCCAGCAGCCCGCTTGCGACTGGAAACACCATATATTTT. Encoded protein: CASSPLATGNTIYF.

This sequence joins TRBV19 and TRBJ1-5; D perhaps matches TRBD1 (6 bases). V lost 5 bases and J 3 bases, leaving 14 bases between the germline ends. Germline assignment: CDR1 LNHDA and CDR2 SQIVND (reference sequence). The CDR3 spans 15 residues. CDR3 bases: TGTGCCAGTAGTGGACGGACAGAGATCAATCAGCCCCAGCATTTT. Protein: CASSGRTEINQPQHF.

CDR3 sequence (DNA): TGTGCCAGTAGTATTGGCCACGCTGATACGCAGTATTTT. This translates into CASSIGHADTQYF. V usage is TRBV19 and J usage is TRBJ2-3; no reliable D call. Germline V gene sequence: CDR1 LNHDA, CDR2 SQIVND (reference sequence). Trimming took 3 bases from V and 6 from J, leaving 10 bases between them. CDR3 length: 13 residues.

V is TRBV24-1 and J is TRBJ2-3; TRBD1 might be the D (5 bases). V lost 1 base and J lost 1, with 11 bases in between. The CDR3 is 16 residues long. Germline values: CDR1 KGHDR, CDR2 SFDVKD. The CDR3 bases are TGTGCCACCAGTGATTTAGGAGACAGCCGCACAGATACGCAGTATTTT. It codes for CATSDLGDSRTDTQYF.

The gene calls are TRBV2 and TRBJ1-5; tentatively, D is TRBD1 (6 bases). CDR1 and CDR2 from the germline V gene are SNHLY and FYNNEI. V lost 7 bases and J 3 bases, leaving 16 bases between the germline ends. The CDR3 loop spans 15 amino acids. The DNA for the CDR3 is TGTGCCAGCACTGACCTTGGGACAAACAATCAGCCCCAGCATTTT. Translating gives CASTDLGTNNQPQHF. The complete variable domain, with remaining parts taken from reference TRBV2 and TRBJ1-5, reads EPEVTQTPSHQVTQMGQEVILRCVPISNHLYFYWYRQILGQKVEFLVSFYNNEISEKSEIFDDQFSVERPDGSNFTLKIRSTKLEDSAMYFCASTDLGTNNQPQHFGDGTRLSIL.

About this clone: Because it lacks the conserved phenylalanine or tryptophan at the end, this CDR3 is likely a read error. No DNA is shown, since the ends of the CDR3 on it are uncertain; the CDR3 is the one TCRdb lists. The chain joins TRBV2 to TRBJ2-7; the D call TRBD2 from the table was never checked on the DNA. Germline CDR1 and CDR2: SNHLY and FYNNEI. A total of 13 residues make up the CDR3, ends included. The CDR3 spells CASRFGGEVILVS.

The CDR3 sequence: CASSLRGTGELFF. CDR3 sequence (DNA): TGTGCCAGCAGCTTGAGAGGAACCGGGGAGCTGTTTTTT. V usage is TRBV7-2 and J usage is TRBJ2-2, with D unclear. V was shortened by 3 bases and J by 5 bases, with 7 bases between the two germline ends. CDR3 length equals 13 residues. Germline-derived CDR1 and CDR2 are SGHTA and FQGNSA. Based on the CDR3 plus reference TRBV7-2 and TRBJ2-2, the full variable domain is GAGVSQSPSNKVTEKGKDVELRCDPISGHTALYWYRQSLGQGLEFLIYFQGNSAPDKSGLPSDRFSAERTGGSVSTLTIQRTQQEDSAVYLCASSLRGTGELFFGEGSRLTVL.

The table lists this clone with a count of one. The chain recombines TRBV5-1 with TRBJ2-2; D may be TRBD2 (6 bases). Germline CDR1 and CDR2: SGHRS and YFSETQ. Trimming cost V 0 bases and J 5 bases, with 8 bases left between them. The CDR3 contains 14 residues. The CDR3 DNA is TGCGCCAGCAGCTTGGAGGGGAGGACCGGGGAGCTGTTTTTT. It translates to CASSLEGRTGELFF.

The V and J genes are TRBV27 and TRBJ1-2, with 9 bases identical to TRBD1. Trimming cost V 5 bases and J 5 bases; bases outside gene matches: 3. Germline CDR1 reads MNHEY; CDR2 reads SMNVEV (reference sequence). The CDR3 extends over 13 amino acids. CDR3 amino acids: CASSPGTGYGYTF. The DNA of the CDR3 is TGTGCCAGCAGTCCGGGGACAGGGTATGGCTACACCTTC.

The chain links TRBV18 to TRBJ2-1, with 8 bases matching TRBD2. The CDR3 runs 17 residues. V lost 2 bases and J lost 7; bases outside the gene matches: 13. Germline V gene data show CDR1 as KGHSH and CDR2 as LQKENI. The CDR3 bases are TGTGCCAGCTCACCAGCGGTCGGTGTCCAGCGGGGGAATGAGCAGTTCTTC. Its protein is CASSPAVGVQRGNEQFF.

The rearrangement links TRBV28 to TRBJ2-1; TRBD2 aligns across 7 bases. With 8 bases clipped from V and 6 bases from J, the junction kept 19 bases outside the gene matches. Per germline, CDR1 MDHEN and CDR2 SYDVKM. This CDR3 is built from 17 residues. In DNA, the CDR3 is TGTGCCAGCTATAAAAATTTGGGGGTACCTAGCGGCAATGAGCAGTTCTTC. Its translation: CASYKNLGVPSGNEQFF.